A single T cell receptor beta chain is shown here with its context. This clonotype was counted only a few times. No cognate antigen has been identified for it. No much larger clonotype is one base removed from it; base qualities were not supplied. The library relied on PCR. The listed sequencing device is NextSeq 500. Bulk TCR libraries were prepared as previously described, using TCR primers listed in Table S5. Total RNA was purified with the Qiagen AllPrep DNA/RNA kit. Before any analysis, reads coming from multiple sequencing runs of the same library were combined into one pool. Regarding the original processing steps: Reads were retained only if their TCR constant sequence matched exactly, and those retained reads were trimmed to 150 nt and grouped according to their 12-nt molecular barcodes. Reads within each barcode group were sub-clustered using a 15% Levenshtein threshold, and quality-weighted consensus sequences were constructed for each RNA molecule. Non-functional sequences were filtered out, along with any lower-count sequence sitting one edit away from another sequence. Based on a fit of two negative binomial distributions, barcode sub-clusters having less than 20% of the maximum read count were discarded. TCRdb trimmed the raw reads at Q25, called clones with MiXCR and kept productive beta chains. Duplicate CDR3 protein sequences are folded into a single record with the most common DNA and genes. TCRdb's processing, not the authors' own work, is the source of the V and J calls. The sample contains under 350,000 distinct CDR3 sequences, 24% of them found a single time. About 0.74% of the sample rests with the top ten.

These data come from a study of molecular identifiers for immune sequencing clone quantification (dated by TCRdb to the late 2010s). For the study in its entirety: For a replicate experiment, RNA from roughly 20,000 or 100,000 naive CD8 T cells was divided into five aliquots, and four of the five aliquots were sequenced. The study was a methods study using CD8 T cells to benchmark molecular-identifier clustering-based TCR repertoire sequencing (MIDCIRS) and TCR RNA copy counting. What the study reported, not specific to this receptor: Highly expanded clone sizes could be underestimated because identical TCR molecules may share a barcode. Even against a background of around 900,000 naive CD8 T cells, spiked-in Jurkat TCR RNA amounting to a single cell's worth was reported to be detectable. Clones above 20 RNA copies held over 99% of molecules in CMV-specific effector cells but under 1% in naive cells. Modeling estimated about 2.8 recovered TCR RNA copies per cell, compared with around 9.7 by digital PCR, which implies around 33% capture efficiency. Spiked-in Jurkat TCR RNA (around 9 copies' worth), which is not part of the donor repertoire, was contained in the naive libraries. Without barcode sub-clustering, chimeric consensus sequences inflated TCR diversity; chimeras reached as high as 47%.

Libraries of naive CD8 T cells were generated from roughly 21,000 to 960,000 sorted cells, with 10%, 30% or 50% of the purified RNA used. Naive CD8 T cells, defined as CD8+CD4-CCR7+CD45RA+, were FACS-sorted into RLT Plus buffer on a BD FACSAria II. To test detection sensitivity, Jurkat RNA equivalent to more than eight TCR copies was spiked into samples of about 18,000-1,000,000 naive CD8 T cells. CD8 T cells were enriched using RosetteSep CD8+ T Cell Enrichment Cocktail and Ficoll-Paque, and the enriched cells then underwent ACK red cell lysis. This receptor was taken from a human donor in good health. Some libraries in this study had Jurkat cell RNA spiked in. The specimen was naive CD8+ T cells from blood, with Jurkat cell RNA spiked in. In light of the paper, this sample's cell subset or site label describes: FACS-sorted CD8+CD4-CCR7+CD45RA+ naive T cells.

The DNA is TGTGCCATCAGTGAGAGTCTCGGACAGGGTTACAATGAGCAGTTCTTC. It codes for CAISESLGQGYNEQFF. The chain was built from TRBV10-3 and TRBJ2-1; a stretch of 8 junction bases matches TRBD1. The CDR3 goes from the cysteine to the phenylalanine over 16 residues. The kept DNA is CDR3 alone, 48 bases in frame from the first base. Trimming leaves V shorter by 2 bases and J shorter by 4 bases, with the junction holding 7 bases beyond the gene matches. CDR1 and CDR2 were assigned from the germline V gene as ENHRY and SYGVKD.